The TCR beta chain under discussion was sequenced for a study of graft-versus-host responses after intestinal transplantation. CDR1 SEHNR and CDR2 FQNEAQ come from the germline V gene (reference sequence). CDR3 length: 17 amino acids. V lost 1 base, J lost 5 bases, and 9 bases stayed unmatched. Sequencing was performed with immunoSEQ multiplex PCR; in TCRdb, only in-frame clones are kept and a portion is missing. The repertoire has more than 50,000 clones, 91% of them found once; the top ten carry 2.5% to 3%. The chain links TRBV7-9 to TRBJ2-5, with 11 bases identical to TRBD2. The clonotype was recovered from a human patient who received an intestinal transplant, so some T cells may come from the graft donor. Sequences were derived from PBMCs, sampled about 120 days after intestinal transplantation. CDR3 sequence reads: CASSLGASGGSKETQYF. The CDR3 DNA follows: TGTGCCAGCAGCTTAGGAGCTAGCGGGGGGTCCAAGGAGACCCAGTACTTC.